A single sample is the source of the 16 T cell receptor beta chains below, sequenced in a study of blood T cell dynamics during melanoma immunotherapy. Profiling relied on immunoSEQ multiplex PCR, and the TCRdb table lists in-frame clones only, not all of them. The table has 8,500 to 10,000 clones, approximately 90% seen once. Time point in this sample: pre-treatment baseline. The specimen comprised blood, sampled from a patient treated with checkpoint blockade. All receptors derive from a human donor with melanoma.

This clone showed up just once. The chain is built from TRBV11-2 and TRBJ2-5; TRBD1 aligns across 7 bases. V trimming: 5 bases; J trimming: 2 bases; junction bases outside the gene matches: 5. This CDR3 is built from 14 residues. Per the germline V gene, CDR1 is SGHAT and CDR2 is FQNNGV. CDR3: CASSMGQIQETQYF. The CDR3 DNA is TGTGCCAGCAGCATGGGACAGATACAAGAGACCCAGTACTTC.

The V call is TRBV10-3, the J call TRBJ1-6; D not certain. The CDR3 runs 15 residues. V was trimmed by 0 bases and J by 5 bases, leaving 8 bases between them. Germline-derived CDR1 and CDR2 are ENHRY and SYGVKD. CDR3 sequence (DNA): TGTGCCATCAGTGAGTCAGAGGGTAATAATTCACCCCTCCACTTT. Residues: CAISESEGNNSPLHF.

The chain couples TRBV5-6 to TRBJ1-1; no clear D. The V gene lost 1 base and the J gene lost 2 bases, with 12 bases spanning the gap. This CDR3 region has 15 residues. The germline gives CDR1 SGHDT, CDR2 YYEEEE. The DNA for the CDR3 is TGTGCCAGCAGCTTGTGGACCCCCCTCAACACTGAAGCTTTCTTT. Translation: CASSLWTPLNTEAFF.

J is TRBJ1-5 and V is TRBV28; no clear D. The germline V and J ends were trimmed by 7 bases and 0 bases, with 25 bases remaining between them. The germline V gene encodes CDR1 MDHEN and CDR2 SYDVKM. The CDR3 has 19 amino acids. This chain's CDR3 is CASKLGDFRGSYSNQPQHF. CDR3 DNA: TGTGCCAGCAAATTAGGCGACTTCCGGGGTTCTTATAGCAATCAGCCCCAGCATTTT.

As DNA, the CDR3 is TGTGCCACCAGCAGGCCGGGTGGCGGAGCCTACGAGCAGTACTTC. Translated, it gives CATSRPGGGAYEQYF. The chain has TRBV15 and TRBJ2-5; no clear D gene. The J call is uncertain, as TRBJ2-7 better fits the DNA end. Per the germline V gene, CDR1 is LNHNV and CDR2 is YYDKDF (reference sequence). The CDR3 totals 15 residues.

V and J are TRBV18 and TRBJ2-3; D is undetermined. V lost 3 bases and J lost 4, with 8 bases in between. The length of the CDR3 is 13 residues. Germline CDR1 KGHSH, CDR2 LQKENI. The CDR3 loop is CASSPRAPDTQYF. The CDR3 DNA follows: TGTGCCAGCTCACCCCGGGCGCCAGATACGCAGTATTTT.

The chain links TRBV28 to TRBJ2-7, with D perhaps TRBD2 (6 bases). The V end was cut by 8 bases, the J end by 3 bases, with 17 bases between. This CDR3 comprises 14 residues. Germline CDR1 and CDR2: MDHEN and SYDVKM. The CDR3 loop reads CASRPPGVSYEQYF. The CDR3 region has the DNA TGTGCCAGCCGACCCCCGGGGGTCAGCTACGAGCAGTACTTC.

This clone was seen a few times. The V and J genes are TRBV19 and TRBJ1-1, with unresolved D. CDR3 length: 12 amino acids. Trimming took 6 bases from V and 1 from J, leaving 6 bases between them. CDR1 and CDR2 from the germline V gene are LNHDA and SQIVND (reference sequence). The CDR3 nucleotides are TGTGCCAGTAGGGACGGGAACACTGAAGCTTTCTTT. Translating gives CASRDGNTEAFF.

The chain recombines TRBV7-9 with TRBJ2-6; D uncertain. Trimming removed 5 bases from V and 2 bases from J, with 10 bases in between. CDR3 length equals 15 residues. Germline-derived CDR1 and CDR2 are SEHNR and FQNEAQ (reference sequence). CDR3 DNA: TGTGCCAGCAGCCAGACCGTTACTGGGGCCAACGTCCTGACTTTC. It yields the protein CASSQTVTGANVLTF.

The rearrangement links TRBV5-6 to TRBJ1-1; D is unresolved. Trimming took 2 bases from V and 6 from J, leaving 8 bases between them. The length of the CDR3 is 12 residues. Germline CDR1 reads SGHDT; CDR2 reads YYEEEE. The CDR3 here is CASSFEGPEAFF. DNA of the CDR3: TGTGCCAGCAGCTTTGAGGGCCCTGAAGCTTTCTTT.

The chain employs TRBV7-3 and TRBJ2-7; no definite D call. The V end was cut by 5 bases, the J end by 6 bases, with 11 bases between. The germline gives CDR1 SGHTA, CDR2 FQGTGA. This CDR3 region has 12 residues. CDR3 nucleotides: TGTGCCAGCAGCGGGCCCAGTGGCGAGCAGTACTTC. It encodes CASSGPSGEQYF.

V is TRBV2 and J is TRBJ1-5, with a possible D match to TRBD1 (5 bases). Germline assignment: CDR1 SNHLY and CDR2 FYNNEI. This CDR3 is built from 15 residues. The V gene lost 4 bases and the J gene lost 4 bases, with 14 bases spanning the gap. CDR3 sequence reads: CASSAWDGDNQPQHF. DNA for the CDR3: TGTGCCAGCAGTGCCTGGGACGGAGATAATCAGCCCCAGCATTTT.

The sample holds a few counts of this clone. The chain combines TRBV2 with TRBJ1-2; 7 bases match TRBD1. The CDR3 has 14 amino acids. V lost 8 bases and J lost 4; bases outside the gene matches: 10. Germline-derived CDR1 and CDR2 are SNHLY and FYNNEI. The DNA for the CDR3 is TGTGCCAGCCAGGAGGGGGCAGGGCCCTATGGCTACACCTTC. Residues: CASQEGAGPYGYTF.

The rearrangement links TRBV7-3 to TRBJ2-1; D ambiguous. CDR3 length: 13 residues. Trimming removed 5 bases from V and 9 bases from J, with 14 bases in between. Germline V CDR1 and CDR2: SGHTA, FQGTGA. This CDR3 reads CASSRTPGIEQFF. In nucleotides, the CDR3 is TGTGCCAGCAGCCGAACCCCTGGGATTGAGCAGTTCTTC.

In DNA, the CDR3 is TGCGCCAGCAGCGGACGGACGGGCTATGGCTACACCTTC. It encodes CASSGRTGYGYTF. This chain uses TRBV5-1 with TRBJ1-2; D not resolved. The CDR3 length is 13 residues. V lost 4 bases and J lost 4, with 11 bases in between. CDR1 is SGHRS and CDR2 is YFSETQ in the germline V gene.

This chain connects TRBV16 to TRBJ1-2; 9 bases are shared with TRBD1. The CDR3 has 13 residues. The V gene end was trimmed by 0 bases and the J gene end by 8 bases; junction bases not matched to a gene: 1. Germline V gives CDR1 KGHSY, CDR2 FQNENV. The CDR3 nucleotides are TGTGCCAGCAGCCAATCGGGACAGGGAGGCTACACCTTC. It translates to CASSQSGQGGYTF.